The present T cell receptor (beta chain) was sequenced within a study of regulatory T cells in long-lasting Graves disease. Overall study context: Disease was considered persistent Graves' disease after over 5 years of antithyroid drugs (with positive TSH receptor antibodies).

CDR3 length: 18 amino acids. CDR1 is SGHVS, CDR2 FQNEAQ, per germline. The V gene lost 3 bases and the J gene lost 1 base, with 16 bases spanning the gap. Time point indicated: persistent/refractory GD, antithyroid drugs over 5 years with positive TRAb. TCR sequences were obtained from RNA taken from PBMCs. Researchers made TCR beta libraries by using iRepertoire HTBI primers and running Arm-PCR on CDR3 regions. TCRdb recomputed calls from the multiplex PCR reads with MiXCR, one row per CDR3 protein. The sample carries 310,000 or so distinct CDR3 sequences, around 20% recorded once. The sequence was obtained from a female donor with Graves disease. The chain employs TRBV7-8 and TRBJ2-6; D call uncertain. The source was peripheral blood mononuclear cells (PBMCs), collected when the disease was refractory, from a patient treated with antithyroid drugs. CDR3 DNA: TGTGCCAGCAGCTTCCCGGGCCTAGATCTTTCTGGGGCCAACGTCCTGACTTTC. As protein: CASSFPGLDLSGANVLTF.